Below, one T cell receptor beta chain is given with its context. The data belong to a study of blood T cell repertoires in COVID-19. Study-wide context: Samples of COVID-19 (acute and convalescent) were obtained from the United States, Italy and Spain. T cells, B-cell-depleted T cells, or PBMCs provided the cDNA or gDNA that served as material.

As originally analysed: Amplification from reference gene primers served as the basis for estimated nucleated cell counts. TCRdb's table, derived via immunoSEQ multiplex PCR, lists solely in-frame clones and lacks some. The D gene and trimming were derived from the DNA, and the V and J assignments and clone size from that table. The profile shows under 250,000 clones, about 86% of them singletons. The length of the CDR3 is 17 residues. The V and J ends lost 1 base and 2 bases, in that order; junction bases with no gene match: 11. Germline V gene lookup returns CDR1 LNHNV and CDR2 YYDKDF (reference sequence).

Input material: peripheral blood. This TCR was sampled from a man in his forties or fifties with active or convalescent COVID-19. The V call is TRBV15, the J call TRBJ2-7; TRBD1 matches at 7 bases. CDR3 in DNA: TGTGCCACCAGCAGAGGGGGAACGGGGACAGCCGCCTACGAGCAGTACTTC. Encoded protein: CATSRGGTGTAAYEQYF.